The rows below give T cell receptor beta chains drawn from one sample of a study of T cell repertoires and HLA-DP antigens. Antigen specificity for these receptors is unknown. The protocol was immunoSEQ multiplex PCR, while the TCRdb copy is restricted to in-frame clones and leaves out a portion. This sample has about 110,000 clones, with nearly 95% found just once. Sequencing was carried out using CD4+ T cells from PBMCs. These receptors were taken from a woman under 30 in good health and CMV-seronegative. CDR3s include the opening cysteine and the closing phenylalanine or tryptophan. D genes are given only for firm matches. Where a row states a size, it is once, few, many or the class of an expanded clone; other rows omit it.

j_gene | d_gene | v_gene | abundance | CDR3aa | CDR3nt
TRBJ2-5 | TRBD2 | TRBV5-1 | - | CASSFLRGAQETQYF | TGCGCCAGCAGCTTCTTGCGGGGGGCCCAAGAGACCCAGTACTTC
TRBJ1-4 | - | TRBV2 | - | CASRAGVNEKLFF | TGTGCCAGCAGGGCTGGAGTGAATGAAAAACTGTTTTTT
TRBJ2-5 | - | TRBV9 | - | CASSVEAAEGTQYF | TGTGCCAGCAGCGTGGAAGCTGCCGAGGGGACCCAGTACTTC
TRBJ2-1 | TRBD2 | TRBV28 | - | CASRSAGVGYNEQFF | TGTGCCAGCAGGAGTGCGGGGGTTGGATACAATGAGCAGTTCTTC
TRBJ2-5 | TRBD2 | TRBV30 | - | CAWSTSGKETQYF | TGTGCCTGGAGTACTAGCGGGAAAGAGACCCAGTACTTC
TRBJ2-7 | TRBD2 | TRBV28 | - | CASSIGRAEEQYF | TGTGCCAGCAGTATCGGGAGGGCCGAGGAGCAGTACTTC
TRBJ2-3 | TRBD2 | TRBV7-3 | - | CASSSSGLDTDTQYF | TGTGCCAGCAGCTCGTCGGGACTAGATACAGATACGCAGTATTTT
TRBJ2-3 | TRBD2 | TRBV5-4 | medium-sized | CASSSPSGVRDTQYF | TGTGCCAGCAGCTCCCCTAGCGGGGTGAGAGATACGCAGTATTTT
TRBJ2-2 | - | TRBV25-1 | - | CASSAVNTGELFF | TGTGCCAGCAGTGCGGTGAACACCGGGGAGCTGTTTTTT
TRBJ1-3 | - | TRBV6-5 | - | CASRGSGNTIYF | TGTGCCAGCAGGGGCTCTGGAAACACCATATATTTT
TRBJ1-4 | - | TRBV10-3 | - | CAISAGRTETKNEKLFF | TGTGCCATCAGTGCGGGCCGAACCGAAACCAAAAATGAAAAACTGTTTTTT
TRBJ2-2 | - | TRBV28 | - | CASSLPGPGNTGELFF | TGTGCCAGCAGTTTACCAGGACCGGGAAACACCGGGGAGCTGTTTTTT
TRBJ2-2 | - | TRBV5-1 | - | CASSYLTNTGELFF | TGCGCCAGCAGTTATCTCACGAACACCGGGGAGCTGTTTTTT
TRBJ2-2 | - | TRBV7-3 | - | CASSSQGRTGELFF | TGTGCCAGCAGCTCACAGGGTCGTACCGGGGAGCTGTTTTTT
TRBJ2-3 | TRBD2 | TRBV7-2 | - | CASSSLSSGFTDTQYF | TGTGCCAGCAGCTCCCTATCTAGCGGTTTCACAGATACGCAGTATTTT
TRBJ2-5 | TRBD1 | TRBV12-5 | - | CASGLVLGREWDRFPRETQYF | TGTGCTAGTGGTTTGGTATTGGGCCGCGAATGGGACAGATTTCCAAGGGAGACCCAGTACTTC
TRBJ2-5 | TRBD2 | TRBV5-1 | - | CASSLAGGPNQETQYF | TGCGCCAGCAGCTTGGCGGGGGGGCCTAACCAAGAGACCCAGTACTTC
TRBJ2-2 | - | TRBV11-3 | once | CASSLDQGAGELFF | TGTGCCAGCAGCTTAGATCAGGGTGCCGGGGAGCTGTTTTTT
TRBJ2-7 | TRBD2 | TRBV28 | - | CATATSGRARPYEQYF | TGTGCCACCGCGACTAGCGGGAGGGCCCGACCCTACGAGCAGTACTTC
TRBJ2-7 | - | TRBV6-6 | - | CASSLRGRNSYEQYF | TGTGCCAGCTCCCTAAGAGGCAGAAACTCCTACGAGCAGTACTTC
TRBJ2-1 | TRBD2 | TRBV6-5 | once | CASSRTSPSEQFF | TGTGCCAGCAGTAGGACTAGTCCCAGTGAGCAGTTCTTC
TRBJ2-5 | - | TRBV13 | once | CASSPEGAETQYF | TGTGCCAGCAGCCCCGAGGGCGCGGAGACCCAGTACTTC
TRBJ1-3 | - | TRBV7-2 | - | CASSYKASGNTIYF | TGTGCCAGCAGCTACAAGGCCTCTGGAAACACCATATATTTT
TRBJ1-1 | - | TRBV19 | - | CASKQGWPNTEAFF | TGTGCCAGTAAACAAGGGTGGCCCAACACTGAAGCTTTCTTT
TRBJ2-7 | - | TRBV7-2 | - | CASRYGGEQYF | TGTGCCAGCAGATATGGCGGCGAGCAGTACTTC
TRBJ2-3 | - | TRBV12-5 | - | CASGLEGSTDTQYF | TGTGCTAGTGGTTTGGAGGGTAGCACAGATACGCAGTATTTT
TRBJ1-1 | - | TRBV6-6 | - | CASSYAGKVTEAFF | TGTGCCAGCAGTTACGCAGGGAAGGTCACTGAAGCTTTCTTT
TRBJ1-4 | TRBD1 | TRBV11-2 | - | CASSFRQGRATNEKLFF | TGTGCCAGCAGCTTCCGACAGGGGCGTGCAACTAATGAAAAACTGTTTTTT
TRBJ1-1 | - | TRBV6-6 | once | CASSHNTEAFF | TGTGCCAGCAGCCACAACACTGAAGCTTTCTTT
TRBJ1-6 | TRBD1 | TRBV10-3 | - | CATNRGLDNSPLHF | TGTGCCACCAACAGGGGGCTAGATAATTCACCCCTCCACTTT
TRBJ1-5 | - | TRBV10-3 | - | CAISETSNQPQHF | TGTGCCATCAGTGAGACAAGCAATCAGCCCCAGCATTTT
TRBJ2-2 | TRBD1 | TRBV7-3 | - | CASSLWGTGSSNTGELFF | TGTGCCAGCAGCTTATGGGGGACAGGGAGTTCGAACACCGGGGAGCTGTTTTTT
TRBJ2-2 | TRBD1 | TRBV7-8 | - | CASSSRDRAVNTGELFF | TGTGCCAGCAGCTCCCGAGACAGGGCGGTGAACACCGGGGAGCTGTTTTTT
TRBJ2-3 | - | TRBV7-8 | - | CASSRSRSTDTQYF | TGTGCCAGCAGCCGCTCACGTAGCACAGATACGCAGTATTTT
TRBJ1-2 | - | TRBV6-5 | - | CASSYLQGIGYTF | TGTGCCAGCAGTTACTTGCAGGGAATAGGCTACACCTTC
TRBJ2-3 | TRBD1 | TRBV11-2 | - | CASSLGDRGRYTDTQYF | TGTGCCAGCAGCTTAGGAGACAGGGGACGATACACAGATACGCAGTATTTT
TRBJ2-7 | TRBD2 | TRBV28 | - | CASSSGTSGVYEQYF | TGTGCCAGCAGTTCGGGGACTAGCGGGGTCTACGAGCAGTACTTC
TRBJ2-1 | TRBD2 | TRBV6-5 | once | CASGKRGSYNEQFF | TGTGCCAGCGGGAAGCGGGGGTCCTACAATGAGCAGTTCTTC
TRBJ2-5 | TRBD1 | TRBV5-1 | - | CASTRDRVQETQYF | TGCGCCAGCACCCGGGACAGGGTCCAAGAGACCCAGTACTTC
TRBJ2-1 | - | TRBV11-2 | - | CASSAGTVYNEQFF | TGTGCCAGCAGCGCCGGGACTGTGTACAATGAGCAGTTCTTC
TRBJ1-2 | - | TRBV19 | - | CASSINYGYTF | TGTGCCAGTAGTATAAACTATGGCTACACCTTC
TRBJ2-5 | TRBD1 | TRBV11-2 | - | CASSFGDRLETQYF | TGTGCCAGCAGCTTTGGGGACAGGCTTGAGACCCAGTACTTC
TRBJ2-1 | TRBD2 | TRBV7-6 | - | CASSPHPTSGYPNPNNEQFF | TGTGCCAGCAGCCCCCACCCGACTAGCGGGTACCCCAATCCCAACAATGAGCAGTTCTTC
TRBJ1-5 | TRBD1 | TRBV28 | few | CASRNRGNQPQHF | TGTGCCAGCAGAAACAGGGGGAATCAGCCCCAGCATTTT
TRBJ2-7 | - | TRBV2 | - | CASSEARAYEQYF | TGTGCCAGCAGTGAGGCCAGAGCCTACGAGCAGTACTTC
TRBJ2-3 | - | TRBV5-6 | - | CASSLSPIMDTQYF | TGTGCCAGCAGCTTGTCTCCGATTATGGATACGCAGTATTTT
TRBJ2-3 | - | TRBV5-1 | once | CASSPGGDTDTQYF | TGCGCCAGCAGCCCGGGGGGCGACACAGATACGCAGTATTTT